These 21 T cell receptor beta chains were sequenced from one sample in a study of T cell repertoires in cytomegalovirus infection. MiXCR, run by TCRdb on the reads, gives a single entry per CDR3 protein. The sample records 640,000 or so distinct CDR3 sequences, around 31% being singletons. Antigens of these TCRs are unknown. The specimen was cultured PBMCs, collected from culture after CMV antigen stimulation. The receptors originated from a human donor in good health (CMV status not recorded). Some clones in this sample may be carry-over from other donors' samples.

The rearrangement links TRBV19 to TRBJ1-5, with D tentatively TRBD1 (6 bases). Trimming cost V 10 bases and J 3 bases, with 16 bases left between them. The CDR3 totals 14 residues. Germline CDR1 LNHDA, CDR2 SQIVND (reference sequence). This chain's CDR3 is CATWGRGNNQPQHF. The CDR3 coding sequence is TGTGCCACCTGGGGGCGGGGGAACAATCAGCCCCAGCATTTT.

The J gene is TRBJ2-2, the V gene TRBV6-1; D may be TRBD1 (7 bases). Germline V gene lookup returns CDR1 MNHNS and CDR2 SASEGT. The CDR3 has 14 amino acids. The V and J ends lost 6 bases and 4 bases respectively, with 12 bases between them. CDR3 residues: CASRNQGGTGELFF. CDR3 nucleotide sequence: TGTGCCAGCAGAAACCAGGGGGGCACCGGGGAGCTGTTTTTT.

The CDR3 sequence: CASSVGVSWSYEQYF. The DNA for the CDR3 is TGTGCCAGCAGCGTAGGCGTTAGCTGGTCCTACGAGCAGTACTTC. J is TRBJ2-7 and V is TRBV9; D gene ambiguous. V was clipped by 0 bases and J by 1 base, with 11 bases between them. Germline assignment: CDR1 SGDLS and CDR2 YYNGEE. The CDR3 has 15 amino acids.

The chain combines TRBV7-9 with TRBJ1-3; D unclear. This CDR3 has 17 residues. The V end was cut by 5 bases, the J end by 0 bases, with 17 bases between. CDR1 SEHNR and CDR2 FQNEAQ come from the germline V gene (reference sequence). CDR3 nucleotide sequence: TGTGCCAGCAGCCCGCCGGGGTTCTCCCGCTCTGGAAACACCATATATTTT. Its translation is CASSPPGFSRSGNTIYF.

The chain employs TRBV20-1 and TRBJ1-2; tentative D call: TRBD1 (5 bases). This CDR3 region has 12 residues. Germline V CDR1 and CDR2: DFQATT, SNEGSKA (reference sequence). V lost 5 bases and J 5 bases, leaving 12 bases between the germline ends. This CDR3 reads CSAGAGLYGYTF. The CDR3 DNA sequence: TGCAGTGCTGGAGCAGGGTTGTATGGCTACACCTTC.

The rearrangement links TRBV12-3 or TRBV12-4 to TRBJ2-2, with 13 positions matching TRBD2. The V and J ends lost 4 bases and 0 bases, in that order; junction bases with no gene match: 2. This CDR3 has 17 amino acids. As DNA, the CDR3 is TGTGCCAGCAGTTCGACTAGCGGGAGGCCGAACACCGGGGAGCTGTTTTTT. Translation: CASSSTSGRPNTGELFF.

The rearrangement links TRBV19 to TRBJ2-1; 9 positions match TRBD2. This CDR3 region has 15 residues. Germline values: CDR1 LNHDA, CDR2 SQIVND (reference sequence). The J segment lost 3 bases and the V segment lost 4 bases, leaving 4 bases of the junction unmatched. The CDR3 spells CASSRAGGNYNEQFF. CDR3 nucleotides: TGTGCCAGTAGTAGAGCGGGAGGTAACTACAATGAGCAGTTCTTC.

This clonotype has a handful of counts. V usage is TRBV7-6 and J usage is TRBJ2-1; maybe TRBD1 (6 bases). V was clipped by 2 bases and J by 6 bases, with 17 bases between them. The V gene's germline CDR1 is SGHVS and CDR2 FNYEAQ. The CDR3 contains 16 residues. CDR3 region: CASSLTVPTGPNEQFF. The CDR3 bases are TGTGCCAGCAGCTTAACAGTACCAACAGGGCCCAATGAGCAGTTCTTC.

The chain links TRBV11-2 to TRBJ1-1; maybe TRBD1 (5 bases). This CDR3 has 15 residues. Germline-derived CDR1 and CDR2 are SGHAT and FQNNGV. V gave up 5 bases and J gave up 0 bases, with 13 bases separating them. The CDR3, as DNA: TGTGCCAGCAGCCCCGGGACCCAGATGAACACTGAAGCTTTCTTT. It translates to CASSPGTQMNTEAFF.

This clonotype was detected a few times. The chain uses TRBV10-3 and TRBJ2-7; D remains ambiguous. Trimming pared 4 bases from V and 7 bases from J, leaving 11 bases between. The CDR3 totals 12 residues. Germline loops: CDR1 ENHRY, CDR2 SYGVKD. The CDR3 DNA follows: TGTGCCATCAGTGCCAGGTCTTGGGAGCAGTACTTC. The encoded protein is CAISARSWEQYF.

The chain is built from TRBV28 and TRBJ2-5, with TRBD1 identical over 8 bases. In germline, CDR1 is MDHEN, CDR2 SYDVKM. Unmatched junction bases numbered 13, after V lost 6 bases and J lost 1 base. The CDR3 consists of 17 residues. This CDR3 is CASSPAGTGAPQETQYF. The CDR3 coding sequence is TGTGCCAGCAGCCCAGCCGGGACAGGCGCCCCCCAAGAGACCCAGTACTTC.

Notes on this clonotype: At one boundary the junction diverges from the germline segment, which might be a read error. The genes are TRBV5-6 and TRBJ1-4, with D possibly matching TRBD1 (6 bases). Germline CDR1 SGHDT, CDR2 YYEEEE. The CDR3 contains 15 residues. The CDR3 region is CASRLGGATNEKLYF. DNA of the CDR3: TGTGCCAGCAGACTCGGGGGCGCAACTAATGAAAAACTGTATTTT.

The chain uses TRBV19 and TRBJ1-2; no reliable D call. With 4 bases removed from V and 5 bases from J, the gap between germline ends came to 14 bases. This CDR3 spans 14 amino acids. Germline lookup yields CDR1 LNHDA and CDR2 SQIVND (reference sequence). CDR3 DNA sequence: TGTGCCAGTAGTAGCGGAACGACTTTTTATGGCTACACCTTC. Its protein product is CASSSGTTFYGYTF.

This clonotype turned up a few times. The chain employs TRBV7-2 and TRBJ2-3; D may be TRBD2 (7 bases). Germline V lookup: CDR1 SGHTA, CDR2 FQGNSA. V was clipped by 5 bases and J by 4 bases, with 22 bases between them. CDR3 length: 17 residues. The CDR3 sequence: CASSLPSWGGHADTQYF. CDR3 nucleotides: TGTGCCAGCAGCCTCCCCTCCTGGGGGGGCCATGCAGATACGCAGTATTTT.

J is TRBJ2-6 and V is TRBV7-2, with D unclear. The CDR3 extends over 15 amino acids. Trimming shortened V by 1 base and J by 1 base, and 5 bases separated the two germline ends. Per the germline V gene, CDR1 is SGHTA and CDR2 is FQGNSA. The CDR3 bases are TGTGCCAGCAGCTTAGTGCAATCTGGGGCCAACGTCCTGACTTTC. Protein: CASSLVQSGANVLTF.

A single count supports this clonotype. The rearrangement joins TRBV4-1 to TRBJ2-5; D ambiguous. CDR3 length equals 12 residues. V lost 0 bases and J 8 bases, leaving 7 bases between the germline ends. Germline CDR1 is MGHRA and CDR2 is YSYEKL. The CDR3 nucleotides read TGCGCCAGCAGCCAAGATTTTGGCACCCAGTACTTC. It specifies CASSQDFGTQYF.

This CDR3 is CASSQESSGRSDEQFF. The DNA of the CDR3 is TGCGCCAGCAGCCAAGAATCCAGCGGGAGATCCGATGAGCAGTTCTTC. J is TRBJ2-1 and V is TRBV4-1; 8 bases line up with TRBD2. Germline-derived CDR1 and CDR2 are MGHRA and YSYEKL. Germline trimming cut 0 bases from V and 8 bases from J; bases unmatched to any gene: 9. The CDR3 loop spans 16 amino acids.

A few counts support this clonotype. This chain connects TRBV24-1 to TRBJ1-5; unclear D gene. V dropped 4 bases and J dropped 6 bases, with 9 bases sitting between them. The CDR3 is 13 residues long. Germline V gives CDR1 KGHDR, CDR2 SFDVKD. CDR3 region: CATSDWVGQPQHF. CDR3 nucleotides: TGTGCCACCAGTGACTGGGTCGGTCAGCCCCAGCATTTT.

V is TRBV6-1 and J is TRBJ2-7; D is unresolved. Between the trimmed V and J ends, which lost 4 bases and 0 bases, there was a span of 10 bases. The germline V gene has CDR1 MNHNS and CDR2 SASEGT. CDR3 length: 14 residues. This CDR3 reads CASSGVQFSYEQYF. The CDR3 DNA reads TGTGCCAGCAGTGGAGTTCAGTTCTCCTACGAGCAGTACTTC.

The chain employs TRBV11-2 and TRBJ2-1; possibly TRBD2 for D (7 bases). Trimming removed 4 bases at V and 7 bases at J, with 17 bases between. The V gene's germline CDR1 is SGHAT and CDR2 FQNNGV. The CDR3 loop spans 15 amino acids. CDR3 sequence (DNA): TGTGCCAGCAGCTCCCCCCGGGGGGCGCTGAATGAGCAGTTCTTC. It translates to CASSSPRGALNEQFF.

This clonotype has only a few counts. The rearrangement links TRBV12-5 to TRBJ2-1; 7 bases line up with TRBD2. This CDR3 is 15 amino acids long. Germline V gives CDR1 LGHNT, CDR2 FRNRAP. Germline trimming cut 2 bases from V and 10 bases from J; bases unmatched to any gene: 11. CDR3 coding DNA: TGTGCTAGTGGTTTGCCCCCGACTAGCCCAAGCGAGCAGTTCTTC. Protein: CASGLPPTSPSEQFF.